The rows below give T cell receptor beta chains drawn from one sample of a study of CD8 T cells in ankylosing spondylitis. One entry per CDR3 protein, called by TCRdb with MiXCR from the 5' RACE reads. The sample has roughly 280,000 distinct CDR3 sequences, 15% to 25% seen once. The specimen was blood, either unsorted or a sorted T cell fraction (not recorded which). Receptor source: a male donor with ankylosing spondylitis or in good health (not recorded which). Each CDR3 is given with its conserved first and last residue. Fields, in order: V gene, J gene, clone size, D gene, CDR3 DNA, CDR3 protein. A D gene is named only where the DNA matches it firmly. A row's size may be missing; if present it is once, few, many or a size class.

TRBV4-1	TRBJ2-3	many	-	TGCGCCAGCAGCCCCGGTTTACATACGCAGTATTTT	CASSPGLHTQYF
TRBV6-1	TRBJ1-1	few	TRBD1	TGTGCCAGCAGTGAGAAAGACAGGGTCCAGGTGAACACTGAAGCTTTCTTT	CASSEKDRVQVNTEAFF
TRBV2	TRBJ2-3	many	-	TGTGCCAGCAGTCCCGACAGGCGCACAGATACGCAGTATTTT	CASSPDRRTDTQYF
TRBV7-3	TRBJ2-3	few	TRBD1	TGTGCCAGCAGCCTCGGGGTGGGGACAGGGGGCACAGATACGCAGTATTTT	CASSLGVGTGGTDTQYF
TRBV11-2	TRBJ2-1	-	TRBD2	TGTGCCAGCAGCTTGGGAAGCGGGAGACCCTACAATGAGCAGTTCTTC	CASSLGSGRPYNEQFF
TRBV12-3/TRBV12-4	TRBJ2-2	-	-	TGTGCCAGCAGCCCCTGGGGGACATCCTCCTTCGGGGAGCTGTTTTTT	CASSPWGTSSFGELFF
TRBV28	TRBJ1-2	-	-	TGTGCCAGCAGTGGTTCAGGGGCCCATCTCTATGGCTACACCTTC	CASSGSGAHLYGYTF
TRBV10-3	TRBJ1-6	many	-	TGTGCCATCAGTGACCAGAGCTCCTATAATTCACCCCTCCACTTT	CAISDQSSYNSPLHF
TRBV5-1	TRBJ1-2	-	-	TGCGCCAGCAGCTTGGGTTTCGAAGGCTACACCTTC	CASSLGFEGYTF
TRBV28	TRBJ2-2	few	-	TGTGCCAGCAGTTTCAGGGGACCTAACACCGGGGAGCTGTTTTTT	CASSFRGPNTGELFF
TRBV10-3	TRBJ2-1	-	TRBD2	TGTGCCATCAGTGAAGCGGGGGGGGAAAATGAGCAGTTCTTC	CAISEAGGENEQFF
TRBV4-2	TRBJ1-6	-	TRBD1	TGTGCCAGCAGCCAAGAGACAGGGGCCAATTCACCCCTCCACTTT	CASSQETGANSPLHF
TRBV5-1	TRBJ2-3	few	-	TGCGCCAGCAGCTTGGCGTCAGGCGATACGCAGTATTTT	CASSLASGDTQYF
TRBV28	TRBJ2-1	few	-	TGTGCCAGCAGTATTCAAGGGAATGAGCAGTTCTTC	CASSIQGNEQFF
TRBV20-1	TRBJ2-5	-	TRBD2	TGCAGTGCTAGAGGGGGGCAGTTTGGACTAGCGGGGGGGCAGGAGACCCAGTACTTC	CSARGGQFGLAGGQETQYF
TRBV10-3	TRBJ1-1	-	-	TGTGCCATCAGTCTAACTCGGAACACTGAAGCTTTCTTT	CAISLTRNTEAFF
TRBV2	TRBJ2-5	-	-	TGTGCCAGCAGTGGACGAGAAGAGACCCAGTACTTC	CASSGREETQYF